These 5 T cell receptor beta chains were all obtained from the same sample, sequenced in a study of Ad26.COV2.S vaccination and SARS-CoV-2 variants. The sample's treatment: roughly 19 received Ad26.COV2.S at low or high dose, single or two shots; about 5 received placebo; per-sample allocation not given. Vaccine and placebo recipients were sampled on day 63 after the first injection. Clones were read by immunoSEQ multiplex PCR, and TCRdb kept only the in-frame ones, dropping some. The sample yields 300,000 to 400,000 clones, less than 90% seen once. The sample was peripheral blood, taken in a trial of Ad26.COV2.S vaccine versus placebo. These receptors originate from a person aged 18-65 years who received the Ad26.COV2.S COVID-19 vaccine or a placebo.

The CDR3 loop is CAWTGQGWAGELFF. The CDR3 DNA is TGTGCCTGGACGGGACAGGGATGGGCCGGGGAGCTGTTTTTT. The rearrangement joins TRBV30 to TRBJ2-2, with TRBD1 identical over 9 bases. With V trimmed by 4 bases and J by 6 bases, 6 bases remained unmatched. CDR3 size: 14 residues. Per the germline V gene, CDR1 is GTSNPN and CDR2 is SVGIG (reference sequence).

This clone was found once. The chain has TRBV7-3 and TRBJ1-1; possible D gene TRBD1, 5 bases. Trimming pared 3 bases from V and 1 base from J, leaving 18 bases between. In germline, CDR1 is SGHTA, CDR2 FQGTGA. This CDR3 spans 17 amino acids. CDR3 nucleotide sequence: TGTGCCAGCAGCTTCTCCCCTCTGACAGAACCGAACACTGAAGCTTTCTTT. Its translation is CASSFSPLTEPNTEAFF. The full variable domain, its missing parts supplied by reference TRBV7-3 and TRBJ1-1, is GAGVSQTPSNKVTEKGKYVELRCDPISGHTALYWYRQSLGQGPEFLIYFQGTGAADDSGLPNDRFFAVRPEGSVSTLKIQRTERGDSAVYLCASSFSPLTEPNTEAFFGQGTRLTVV.

DNA for the CDR3: TGCGCCAGCAGCCAATGGGACGGGGGCCTCGACACCGGGGAGCTGTTTTTT. Amino acids: CASSQWDGGLDTGELFF. This chain joins TRBV5-1 and TRBJ2-2; D is perhaps TRBD1 or TRBD2 (6 bases each). The CDR3 is 17 amino acids. Trimming removed 4 bases from V and 3 bases from J, with 19 bases in between. The V gene's germline CDR1 is SGHRS and CDR2 YFSETQ.

The J gene is TRBJ1-6, the V gene TRBV6-6, with D uncertain. The ends were cut back, 7 bases at V and 4 bases at J, with 8 bases in the middle. Germline CDR1 MNHNY, CDR2 SVGAGI (reference sequence). The CDR3 sequence is 13 residues long. CDR3 bases: TGTGCCAGCAAGACGGATTATAATTCACCCCTCCACTTT. This encodes CASKTDYNSPLHF.

The chain uses TRBV21-1 and TRBJ1-5; TRBD1, the D gene given by the table, was not confirmed from the DNA. TRBV21-1 is a pseudogene. The CDR3 has 14 residues. The CDR3 protein is CASSKPNRWQPQHF. CDR3 DNA sequence: TGTGCCAGCAGCAAACCAAACAGATGGCAGCCCCAGCATTTT.